The 14 T cell receptor beta chains below all came from one sample that was sequenced in a study of PD-1 blockade in mismatch repair-deficient tumors. The repertoire was sequenced with immunoSEQ multiplex PCR; TCRdb's copy has only in-frame clones and lacks some. The sample records under 95,000 clones, about 84% being singletons. This sample comprised peripheral blood, obtained 12 weeks after starting pembrolizumab. The source of these receptors is an adult with mismatch repair-deficient cancer.

The chain couples TRBV4-1 to TRBJ2-1; a possible D gene is TRBD2 (5 bases). This CDR3 comprises 14 residues. Germline values: CDR1 MGHRA, CDR2 YSYEKL. The V end was cut by 4 bases, the J end by 7 bases, with 14 bases between. The CDR3 reads CASSPSGLWNEQFF. The DNA of the CDR3 is TGCGCCAGCAGCCCAAGTGGACTCTGGAATGAGCAGTTCTTC.

The chain combines TRBV11-3 with TRBJ2-1; D gene ambiguous. The CDR3 length is 16 residues. Per the germline V gene, CDR1 is SGHNT and CDR2 is YENEEA. The V end lost 1 base, the J end lost 6 bases, and 16 bases lay between the germline ends. CDR3 DNA sequence: TGTGCCAGCAGCTTAGCGGAAGCCGTCCCTGGCAATGAGCAGTTCTTC. Translation: CASSLAEAVPGNEQFF. The whole variable domain, filled in from reference TRBV11-3 and TRBJ2-1, reads EAGVVQSPRYKIIEKKQPVAFWCNPISGHNTLYWYLQNLGQGPELLIRYENEEAVDDSQLPKDRFSAERLKGVDSTLKIQPAELGDSAVYLCASSLAEAVPGNEQFFGPGTRLTVL.

The chain links TRBV20-1 to TRBJ2-3; D uncertain. Per germline, CDR1 DFQATT and CDR2 SNEGSKA (reference sequence). This CDR3 is built from 11 residues. The V end lost 8 bases, the J end lost 0 bases, and 6 bases lay between the germline ends. The CDR3 loop reads CSPSSTDTQYF. DNA of the CDR3: TGCAGTCCGAGTAGCACAGATACGCAGTATTTT.

V usage is TRBV6-5 and J usage is TRBJ2-7, with D possibly matching TRBD1 (5 bases). Trimming took 6 bases from V and 2 from J, leaving 11 bases between them. The CDR3 length is 13 residues. Germline CDR1 and CDR2: MNHEY and SVGAGI. The DNA of the CDR3 is TGTGCCAGCAGAACAGGAGCCCCCTACGAGCAGTACTTC. As protein: CASRTGAPYEQYF.

This clone occurred a few times. The chain carries TRBV19 and TRBJ2-2; the D gene is possibly TRBD1 (6 bases). Looked up from germline, CDR1 is LNHDA and CDR2 is SQIVND (reference sequence). V lost 5 bases and J lost 2, with 9 bases in between. The CDR3 totals 14 residues. The CDR3 region is CASSSGANTGELFF. CDR3 DNA sequence: TGTGCCAGTAGTTCAGGGGCCAACACCGGGGAGCTGTTTTTT.

The chain is built from TRBV7-3 and TRBJ2-1, with 7 bases matching TRBD2. The CDR3 runs to 13 residues. Unmatched junction bases numbered 9, after V lost 8 bases and J lost 8 bases. Germline values: CDR1 SGHTA, CDR2 FQGTGA. CDR3 amino acids: CASQRGGRDEQFF. Here the CDR3 DNA reads TGTGCCAGCCAACGCGGGGGACGCGATGAGCAGTTCTTC.

CDR3 protein: CASRSGQGFTEAFF. Written as DNA, the CDR3 is TGTGCCAGCAGGTCGGGACAGGGGTTCACTGAAGCTTTCTTT. The chain couples TRBV27 to TRBJ1-1, with 10 bases fitting TRBD1. The CDR3 has 14 residues. CDR1 and CDR2 from the germline V gene are MNHEY and SMNVEV (reference sequence). The V and J ends lost 6 bases and 4 bases, in that order; junction bases with no gene match: 5.

The chain combines TRBV10-2 with TRBJ1-1, with D perhaps TRBD1 (6 bases). CDR3 length equals 15 residues. Trimming shortened V by 10 bases and J by 4 bases, and 22 bases separated the two germline ends. Germline CDR1 WSHSY, CDR2 SAAADI. The CDR3 region is CATRGRGSGSTEAFF. The CDR3 nucleotides are TGCGCCACCAGAGGGAGGGGGTCGGGGTCCACTGAAGCTTTCTTT.

J is TRBJ2-1 and V is TRBV5-1; 11 bases match TRBD2. Per the germline V gene, CDR1 is SGHRS and CDR2 is YFSETQ. CDR3 length: 16 amino acids. The J segment lost 3 bases and the V segment lost 0 bases, leaving 2 bases of the junction unmatched. CDR3 protein: CASSLDGTSGYNEQFF. CDR3 bases: TGCGCCAGCAGCTTGGATGGGACTAGCGGCTACAATGAGCAGTTCTTC.

V and J are TRBV10-1 and TRBJ2-1; weak D call: TRBD1 (6 bases). Between the trimmed V and J ends, which lost 3 bases and 2 bases, there was a span of 20 bases. Germline-derived CDR1 and CDR2 are WNHNN and SYGVQD (reference sequence). CDR3 length: 18 amino acids. CDR3 nucleotides: TGCGCCAGCAGTGAAAGGTATCGGAGGACAGTGACCTACAATGAGCAGTTCTTC. Its protein is CASSERYRRTVTYNEQFF.

This chain connects TRBV10-2 to TRBJ1-1; D not certain. Germline-derived CDR1 and CDR2 are WSHSY and SAAADI. This CDR3 comprises 12 residues. V was cut by 6 bases and J by 7 bases, with 12 bases left in between. The CDR3 sequence is CASSPADIEAFF. In DNA form, the CDR3 reads TGCGCCAGCAGCCCCGCAGATATTGAAGCTTTCTTT.

Only one count was recorded for this clone. The chain recombines TRBV7-3 with TRBJ2-1; 7 nucleotides match TRBD1. Germline V gene lookup returns CDR1 SGHTA and CDR2 FQGTGA. The length of the CDR3 is 14 residues. The trim removed 7 bases at V and 2 bases at J, leaving 5 bases unmatched. The CDR3 reads CASNQDRTYNEQFF. CDR3 sequence (DNA): TGTGCCAGCAACCAGGACAGGACCTACAATGAGCAGTTCTTC.

This clone was observed a single time. This chain joins TRBV5-1 and TRBJ2-7, with 10 bases fitting TRBD2. The V and J ends lost 0 bases and 1 base, in that order; junction bases with no gene match: 4. This CDR3 region has 16 residues. Looked up from germline, CDR1 is SGHRS and CDR2 is YFSETQ. CDR3 region: CASSLELSGGSYEQYF. The DNA of the CDR3 is TGCGCCAGCAGCTTGGAGCTTAGCGGGGGGTCCTACGAGCAGTACTTC.

The J gene is TRBJ1-5, the V gene TRBV6-1, with unresolved D. Per germline, CDR1 MNHNS and CDR2 SASEGT. V dropped 4 bases and J dropped 9 bases, with 10 bases sitting between them. This CDR3 is 12 amino acids long. CDR3 bases: TGTGCCAGCAGTGCCAGCCCCGCGCCCCAGCATTTT. Translated: CASSASPAPQHF.